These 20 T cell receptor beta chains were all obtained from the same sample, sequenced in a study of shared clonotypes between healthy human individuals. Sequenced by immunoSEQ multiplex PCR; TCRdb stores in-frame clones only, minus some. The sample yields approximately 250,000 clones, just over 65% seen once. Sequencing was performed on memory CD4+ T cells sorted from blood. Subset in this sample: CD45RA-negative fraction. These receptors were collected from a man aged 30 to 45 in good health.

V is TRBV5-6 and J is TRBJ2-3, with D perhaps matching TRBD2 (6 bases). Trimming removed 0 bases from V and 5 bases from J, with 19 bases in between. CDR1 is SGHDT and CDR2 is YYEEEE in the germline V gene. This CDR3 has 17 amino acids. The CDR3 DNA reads TGTGCCAGCAGCTTGGTAGGAGGGCCCGGTCGGGAAGATACGCAGTATTTT. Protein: CASSLVGGPGREDTQYF.

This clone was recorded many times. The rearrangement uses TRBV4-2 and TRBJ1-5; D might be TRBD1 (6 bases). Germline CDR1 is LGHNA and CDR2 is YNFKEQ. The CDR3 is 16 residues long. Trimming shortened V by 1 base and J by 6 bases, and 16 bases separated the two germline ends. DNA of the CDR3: TGTGCCAGCAGCCAAGGCCTCGCCAGGGGTGGTCAGCCCCAGCATTTT. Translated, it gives CASSQGLARGGQPQHF.

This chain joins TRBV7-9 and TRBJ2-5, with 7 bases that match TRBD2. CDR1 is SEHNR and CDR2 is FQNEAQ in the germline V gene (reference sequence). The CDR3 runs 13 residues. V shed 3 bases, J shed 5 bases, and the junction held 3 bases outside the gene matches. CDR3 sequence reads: CASSLGGRETQYF. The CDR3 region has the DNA TGTGCCAGCAGCTTGGGAGGGCGTGAGACCCAGTACTTC. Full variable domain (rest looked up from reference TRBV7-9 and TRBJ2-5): DTGVSQNPRHKITKRGQNVTFRCDPISEHNRLYWYRQTLGQGPEFLTYFQNEAQLEKSRLLSDRFSAERPKGSFSTLEIQRTEQGDSAMYLCASSLGGRETQYFGPGTRLLVL.

CDR3 residues: CASSPTRGISSYEQYF. Here the CDR3 DNA reads TGTGCCAGCTCCCCGACCAGGGGTATCAGCTCCTACGAGCAGTACTTC. The chain recombines TRBV18 with TRBJ2-7; weak D call: TRBD1 (6 bases). This CDR3 spans 16 amino acids. V was clipped by 6 bases and J by 0 bases, with 18 bases between them. The germline V gene encodes CDR1 KGHSH and CDR2 LQKENI.

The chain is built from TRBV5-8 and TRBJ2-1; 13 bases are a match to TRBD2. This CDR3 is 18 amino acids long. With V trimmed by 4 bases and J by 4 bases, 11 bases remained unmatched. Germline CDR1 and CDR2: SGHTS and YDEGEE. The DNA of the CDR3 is TGTGCCAGCAGCGTACTAGCGGGAGGGCTGAGGAGGTACAATGAGCAGTTCTTC. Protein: CASSVLAGGLRRYNEQFF.

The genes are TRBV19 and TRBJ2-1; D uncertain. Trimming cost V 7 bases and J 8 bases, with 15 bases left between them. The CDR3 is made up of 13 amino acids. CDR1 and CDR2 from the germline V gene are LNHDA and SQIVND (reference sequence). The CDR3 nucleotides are TGTGCCAGTATCCCGATACCCTCGGATGAGCAGTTCTTC. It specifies CASIPIPSDEQFF.

CDR3 sequence: CASSSGGQLQSSRGYTF. CDR3 in DNA: TGTGCCAGCAGTTCGGGGGGACAGCTTCAGAGCTCTCGGGGCTACACCTTC. This chain uses TRBV28 with TRBJ1-2; 7 bases align to TRBD1. From germline, CDR1 is MDHEN and CDR2 SYDVKM. This CDR3 has 17 residues. The junction had 19 bases not matched to a gene; V was cut back by 4 bases and J by 8 bases.

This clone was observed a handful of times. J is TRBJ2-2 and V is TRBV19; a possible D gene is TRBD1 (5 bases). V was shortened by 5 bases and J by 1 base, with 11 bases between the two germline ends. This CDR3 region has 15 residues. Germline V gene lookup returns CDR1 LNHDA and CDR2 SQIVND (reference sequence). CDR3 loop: CASSPRGKNTGELFF. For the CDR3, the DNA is TGTGCCAGTAGTCCAAGGGGCAAGAACACCGGGGAGCTGTTTTTT.

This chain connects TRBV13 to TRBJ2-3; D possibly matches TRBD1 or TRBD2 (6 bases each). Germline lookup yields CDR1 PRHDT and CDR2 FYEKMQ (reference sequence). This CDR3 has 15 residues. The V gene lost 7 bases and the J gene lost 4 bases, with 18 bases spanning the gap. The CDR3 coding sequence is TGTGCCAGCAAAAGGGGGGCCGGGGGTTCAGATACGCAGTATTTT. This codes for CASKRGAGGSDTQYF.

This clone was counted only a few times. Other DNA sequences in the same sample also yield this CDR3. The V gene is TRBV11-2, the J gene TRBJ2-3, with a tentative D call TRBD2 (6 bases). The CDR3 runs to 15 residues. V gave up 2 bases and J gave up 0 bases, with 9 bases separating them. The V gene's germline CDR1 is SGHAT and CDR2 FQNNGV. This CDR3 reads CASSLRGTSTDTQYF. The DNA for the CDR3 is TGTGCCAGCAGCTTACGCGGGACTAGCACAGATACGCAGTATTTT.

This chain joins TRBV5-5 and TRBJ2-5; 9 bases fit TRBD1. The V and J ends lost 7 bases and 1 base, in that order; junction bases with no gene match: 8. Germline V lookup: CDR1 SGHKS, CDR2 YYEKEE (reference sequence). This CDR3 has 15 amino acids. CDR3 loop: CASSTGGPAQETQYF. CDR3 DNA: TGTGCCAGCTCAACAGGGGGCCCAGCCCAAGAGACCCAGTACTTC.

In nucleotides, the CDR3 is TGTGCCAGCAGCGTAGAGGCTAGCGGGAGGTACAATGAGCAGTTCTTC. Translated: CASSVEASGRYNEQFF. This sequence joins TRBV9 and TRBJ2-1; TRBD2 aligns across 11 bases. The V segment lost 0 bases and the J segment 4 bases; nucleotides outside the gene matches: 3. The CDR3 is 16 residues long. The germline CDR1 and CDR2 sequences are SGDLS and YYNGEE.

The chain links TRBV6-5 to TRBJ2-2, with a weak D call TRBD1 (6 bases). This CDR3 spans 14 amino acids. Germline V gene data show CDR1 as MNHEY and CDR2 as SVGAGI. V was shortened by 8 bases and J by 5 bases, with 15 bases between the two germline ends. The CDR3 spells CASRPQGETGELFF. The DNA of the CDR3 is TGTGCCAGCCGACCACAGGGAGAAACCGGGGAGCTGTTTTTT.

CDR3 region: CASSPARSGETQYF. Here the CDR3 DNA reads TGTGCCAGCTCACCAGCCAGGTCTGGGGAGACCCAGTACTTC. The chain carries TRBV18 and TRBJ2-5; D gene ambiguous. Germline V lookup: CDR1 KGHSH, CDR2 LQKENI. CDR3 size: 14 residues. With 2 bases removed from V and 5 bases from J, the gap between germline ends came to 12 bases.

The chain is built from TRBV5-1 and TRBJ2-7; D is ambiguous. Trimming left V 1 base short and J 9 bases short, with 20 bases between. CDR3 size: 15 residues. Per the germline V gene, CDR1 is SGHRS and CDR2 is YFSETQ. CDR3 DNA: TGCGCCAGCAGCTTGAGTGCAGGCGGTGTAATGGGGCAGTACTTC. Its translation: CASSLSAGGVMGQYF.

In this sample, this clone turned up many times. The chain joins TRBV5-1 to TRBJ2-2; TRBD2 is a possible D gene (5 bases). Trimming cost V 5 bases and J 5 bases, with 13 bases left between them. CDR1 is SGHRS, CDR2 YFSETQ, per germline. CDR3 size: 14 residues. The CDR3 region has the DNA TGCGCCAGCAGAGAGACTCCGGGAACCGGGGAGCTGTTTTTT. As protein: CASRETPGTGELFF.

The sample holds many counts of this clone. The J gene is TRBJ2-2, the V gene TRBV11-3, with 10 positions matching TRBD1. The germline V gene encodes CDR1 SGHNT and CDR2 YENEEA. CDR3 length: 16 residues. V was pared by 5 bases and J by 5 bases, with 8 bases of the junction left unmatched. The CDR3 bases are TGTGCCAGCAGCCCAGGTGGGACAGGGGATACCGGGGAGCTGTTTTTT. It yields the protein CASSPGGTGDTGELFF.

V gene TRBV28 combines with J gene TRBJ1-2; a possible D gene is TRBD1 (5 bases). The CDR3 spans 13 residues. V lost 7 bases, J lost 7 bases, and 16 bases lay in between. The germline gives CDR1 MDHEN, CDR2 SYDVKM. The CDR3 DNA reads TGTGCCAGCACCTTGGGGGGAATCGGTGGCTACACCTTC. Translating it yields CASTLGGIGGYTF.

The CDR3 loop reads CATHGRDEQFF. The CDR3, as DNA: TGTGCCACCCACGGGCGGGATGAGCAGTTCTTC. This sequence joins TRBV2 and TRBJ2-1; D possibly corresponds to TRBD2 (5 bases). This CDR3 contains 11 residues. Trimming left V 10 bases short and J 8 bases short, with 12 bases between. From germline, CDR1 is SNHLY and CDR2 FYNNEI.

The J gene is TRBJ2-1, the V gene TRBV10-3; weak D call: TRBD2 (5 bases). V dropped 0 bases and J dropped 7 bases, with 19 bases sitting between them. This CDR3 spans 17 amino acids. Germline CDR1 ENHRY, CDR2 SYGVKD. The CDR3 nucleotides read TGTGCCATCAGTGAGTCAAAAGGGCTAGCCGGAGGAAATGAGCAGTTCTTC. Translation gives CAISESKGLAGGNEQFF.